Each of the 23 T cell receptor beta chains below was sequenced from the same sample in a study of T cells in Graves' hyperthyroidism and ophthalmopathy. Amplification of TCR beta CDR3 regions used RNA as the template. TCR CDR3 regions were first amplified by RT-PCR with HTBI primers. TCRdb recomputed calls from the multiplex PCR reads with MiXCR, one row per CDR3 protein. The table has some 300,000 distinct CDR3 sequences, less than 15% seen once. Material: blood. The receptors stem from a woman aged 25 to 39 with Graves' hyperthyroidism that later progressed to Graves' ophthalmopathy.

This clonotype was detected many times. This chain links TRBV20-1 with TRBJ2-7, with TRBD2 identical over 14 bases. V lost 0 bases, J lost 5 bases, and 6 bases stayed unmatched. The CDR3 sequence is 16 residues long. Germline CDR1 DFQATT, CDR2 SNEGSKA (reference sequence). The CDR3 DNA is TGCAGTGCTAGAGATTGGACTAGCGGGAGGTCCAACGAGCAGTACTTC. This encodes CSARDWTSGRSNEQYF.

This clonotype was detected many times. The V call is TRBV28, the J call TRBJ2-1, with 12 bases fitting TRBD1. Germline V gene data show CDR1 as MDHEN and CDR2 as SYDVKM. V trimming: 6 bases; J trimming: 7 bases; junction bases outside the gene matches: 7. The CDR3 consists of 15 residues. CDR3 bases: TGTGCCAGCAGCGCCGGGACAGGGGGCTGGAATGAGCAGTTCTTC. Amino acid sequence: CASSAGTGGWNEQFF.

This clonotype was counted between two and nine times. CDR3 nucleotides: TGTGCCAGCAGCCCCCCCTTGCATCACAACACAGATACGCAGTATTTT. Amino acid sequence: CASSPPLHHNTDTQYF. The chain couples TRBV9 to TRBJ2-3; D call uncertain. Germline CDR1 is SGDLS and CDR2 is YYNGEE. This CDR3 contains 16 residues. V shed 4 bases and J shed 2 bases, with 17 bases lying between them. Using reference TRBV9 and TRBJ2-3 for the parts outside the CDR3, the full variable domain is DSGVTQTPKHLITATGQRVTLRCSPRSGDLSVYWYQQSLDQGLQFLIQYYNGEERAKGNILERFSAQQFPDLHSELNLSSLELGDSALYFCASSPPLHHNTDTQYFGPGTRLTVL.

This clonotype was counted many times. The J gene is TRBJ2-3, the V gene TRBV5-1; D might be TRBD1 (5 bases). The CDR3 contains 13 residues. Trimming removed 5 bases at V and 4 bases at J, with 11 bases between. Germline V gene sequence: CDR1 SGHRS, CDR2 YFSETQ. The CDR3 region is CASRTVVSDTQYF. Written as DNA, the CDR3 is TGCGCCAGCAGGACAGTAGTCTCAGATACGCAGTATTTT.

The chain combines TRBV6-2 or TRBV6-3 with TRBJ2-7, with 11 bases fitting TRBD1. The length of the CDR3 is 20 residues. The germline CDR1 and CDR2 sequences are MNHEY and SVGEGT. J was trimmed by 0 bases and V by 6 bases; bases with no gene match: 19. CDR3 amino acids: CASSHQDRGRGPKSSYEQYF. In DNA, the CDR3 is TGTGCCAGCAGCCACCAGGACAGGGGGCGCGGTCCGAAAAGCTCCTACGAGCAGTACTTC.

This clonotype was detected ten times or more. The chain recombines TRBV5-6 with TRBJ2-7, with unresolved D. V was cut by 1 base and J by 0 bases, with 8 bases left in between. The CDR3 is made up of 14 amino acids. The germline gives CDR1 SGHDT, CDR2 YYEEEE. The DNA of the CDR3 is TGTGCCAGCAGCTTGTGGCAAGTCTCCTACGAGCAGTACTTC. Its translation is CASSLWQVSYEQYF.

The CDR3 reads CASSPWTSGSTETQYF. CDR3 DNA sequence: TGTGCCAGTAGTCCCTGGACTAGCGGGAGTACGGAGACCCAGTACTTC. The chain combines TRBV19 with TRBJ2-5, with 13 positions matching TRBD2. The CDR3 is 16 amino acids. Germline CDR1 and CDR2: LNHDA and SQIVND (reference sequence). Losses at the gene ends were 5 bases for V and 5 bases for J; bases not matched to a gene: 8.

The V gene is TRBV30, the J gene TRBJ1-1, with TRBD1 matching over 7 bases. The V gene end was trimmed by 1 base and the J gene end by 1 base; junction bases not matched to a gene: 3. The CDR3 covers 14 residues. Per germline, CDR1 GTSNPN and CDR2 SVGIG (reference sequence). The CDR3 reads CAWSGTGTNTEAFF. CDR3 bases: TGTGCCTGGAGTGGGACAGGAACGAACACTGAAGCTTTCTTT.

Regarding this clonotype: A much larger clone differs from this one at a single base, so this may be a read error. This chain links TRBV6-9 with TRBJ2-2; 11 positions agree with TRBD2. The CDR3 sequence is 15 residues long. Germline V lookup: CDR1 MNHGY, CDR2 SVAAGI. CDR3 DNA sequence: TGTGCCGGCAGTTATATAGCGGGAGGGACCGGGGAGCTGTTTTTT. It yields the protein CAGSYIAGGTGELFF.

The CDR3 bases are TGTGCCAGTAGTGCAGGGACAGGGGGGTCTGAAAAACTGTTTTTT. Protein sequence: CASSAGTGGSEKLFF. J is TRBJ1-4 and V is TRBV19; 11 nucleotides agree with TRBD1. Germline V gene data show CDR1 as LNHDA and CDR2 as SQIVND (reference sequence). Trimming cost V 5 bases and J 7 bases; bases outside gene matches: 6. The CDR3 sequence is 15 residues long.

J is TRBJ2-1 and V is TRBV5-5; TRBD1 matches 7 bases. CDR1 is SGHKS and CDR2 is YYEKEE in the germline V gene (reference sequence). J was trimmed by 4 bases and V by 0 bases; bases with no gene match: 4. The CDR3 has 15 residues. The CDR3: CASSLAGTVYNEQFF. CDR3 bases: TGTGCCAGCAGCTTGGCGGGGACAGTATACAATGAGCAGTTCTTC.

At least ten counts were recorded for this clonotype. Here the CDR3 reads CASSPKGNTEAFF. CDR3 DNA: TGTGCCAGCTCACCGAAAGGGAACACTGAAGCTTTCTTT. The V call is TRBV18, the J call TRBJ1-1, with D uncertain. Germline lookup yields CDR1 KGHSH and CDR2 LQKENI. With 3 bases removed from V and 1 base from J, the gap between germline ends came to 6 bases. The CDR3 has 13 residues.

This clonotype has a count of ten or more. This sequence joins TRBV12-3 or TRBV12-4 and TRBJ2-2, with D tentatively TRBD2 (5 bases). The germline V and J ends were trimmed by 8 bases and 1 base, with 14 bases remaining between them. The CDR3 consists of 15 residues. In DNA form, the CDR3 reads TGTGCCAGCCCCTTACAGCGGTTGAACACCGGGGAGCTGTTTTTT. This encodes CASPLQRLNTGELFF.

This clonotype has ten or more counts. The V and J genes are TRBV7-2 and TRBJ1-4, with 9 bases that match TRBD1. The CDR3 is 15 residues long. Germline CDR1 and CDR2: SGHTA and FQGNSA. V shed 6 bases and J 8 bases; nucleotides not matched to a gene: 10. CDR3 sequence reads: CASRPTGGVREKLFF. The CDR3 DNA sequence: TGTGCCAGCAGACCCACAGGGGGCGTTCGAGAAAAACTGTTTTTT.

For the CDR3, the DNA is TGTGCCACCAGCAGAGCTAGCGAGGGGTTCAATGAGCAGTTCTTC. It codes for CATSRASEGFNEQFF. The V gene is TRBV15, the J gene TRBJ2-1; D possibly corresponds to TRBD2 (6 bases). The CDR3 sequence is 15 residues long. Germline V gene data show CDR1 as LNHNV and CDR2 as YYDKDF (reference sequence). V lost 1 base, J lost 6 bases, and 13 bases lay in between.

This clonotype has ten or more counts. This sequence joins TRBV27 and TRBJ2-7; tentative D call: TRBD2 (5 bases). The CDR3 spans 14 residues. V was clipped by 2 bases and J by 6 bases, with 14 bases between them. From germline, CDR1 is MNHEY and CDR2 SMNVEV (reference sequence). CDR3 DNA sequence: TGTGCCAGCAGTTTACTCTCCTCCGGGGTCGAGCAGTACTTC. This gives the protein CASSLLSSGVEQYF.

There are many counts of this clonotype. The chain joins TRBV30 to TRBJ1-5; D perhaps matches TRBD1 (6 bases). V was shortened by 5 bases and J by 1 base, with 9 bases between the two germline ends. Germline V gene sequence: CDR1 GTSNPN, CDR2 SVGIG (reference sequence). The CDR3 totals 13 residues. Here the CDR3 reads CAWEGGSNQPQHF. The CDR3 region has the DNA TGTGCCTGGGAGGGGGGGAGCAATCAGCCCCAGCATTTT.

This clonotype showed up many times. The chain employs TRBV7-3 and TRBJ2-1; D is ambiguous. The CDR3 has 13 amino acids. CDR1 and CDR2 from the germline V gene are SGHTA and FQGTGA. V lost 7 bases and J 7 bases, leaving 14 bases between the germline ends. This CDR3 is CASMVQLGNEQFF. CDR3 nucleotide sequence: TGTGCCAGCATGGTGCAGCTTGGGAATGAGCAGTTCTTC.

This clonotype came up many times. The genes are TRBV5-1 and TRBJ1-1; D perhaps matches TRBD1 (6 bases). The CDR3 is made up of 15 amino acids. The ends were cut back, 3 bases at V and 7 bases at J, with 19 bases in the middle. The germline gives CDR1 SGHRS, CDR2 YFSETQ. The CDR3 is CASSSVSDRRDEAFF. In DNA, the CDR3 is TGCGCCAGCAGCTCCGTCAGCGACAGGAGGGATGAAGCTTTCTTT.

This clonotype was recorded many times. This chain uses TRBV6-6 with TRBJ2-7; D is ambiguous. From germline, CDR1 is MNHNY and CDR2 SVGAGI (reference sequence). The length of the CDR3 is 13 residues. Trimming removed 1 base at V and 6 bases at J, with 10 bases between. This chain's CDR3 is CASSYFSTAEQYF. The CDR3 region has the DNA TGTGCCAGCAGTTACTTCAGCACTGCCGAGCAGTACTTC.

This chain uses TRBV19 with TRBJ2-2; tentative D call: TRBD2 (6 bases). Deletions cut 11 bases from V and 2 bases from J, with 21 bases between. The CDR3 totals 16 residues. Germline-derived CDR1 and CDR2 are LNHDA and SQIVND (reference sequence). DNA of the CDR3: TGTGCCGTTGCAGGAGGGCGCGGGGAAAACACCGGGGAGCTGTTTTTT. Its translation is CAVAGGRGENTGELFF. Based on the CDR3 plus reference TRBV19 and TRBJ2-2, the full variable domain is DGGITQSPKYLFRKEGQNVTLSCEQNLNHDAMYWYRQDPGQGLRLIYYSQIVNDFQKGDIAEGYSVSREKKESFPLTVTSAQKNPTAFYLCAVAGGRGENTGELFFGEGSRLTVL.

This clonotype was picked up many times. The chain uses TRBV19 and TRBJ2-7, with D perhaps matching TRBD1 (7 bases). CDR1 LNHDA and CDR2 SQIVND come from the germline V gene (reference sequence). The CDR3 has 15 residues. The V end was cut by 7 bases, the J end by 2 bases, with 18 bases between. The CDR3 DNA is TGTGCCAGTAAGGGGGCCGGGACTGGGACCTACGAGCAGTACTTC. Translating gives CASKGAGTGTYEQYF.

Ten or more counts support this clonotype. The V and J genes are TRBV28 and TRBJ1-5; D may be TRBD1 (5 bases). The CDR3 runs to 15 residues. Germline V gene data show CDR1 as MDHEN and CDR2 as SYDVKM. The V end lost 4 bases, the J end lost 2 bases, and 12 bases lay between the germline ends. CDR3 in DNA: TGTGCCAGCAGTTACGAGGGGTTGGGCAATCAGCCCCAGCATTTT. Translating it yields CASSYEGLGNQPQHF.